The present T cell receptor beta chain was sequenced within a study of T cells in Graves' hyperthyroidism and ophthalmopathy (dated by TCRdb to the late 2010s). Background on the whole study: To identify TCR V-J signatures that set the groups apart, the researchers used a discovery cohort of more than 95 patients, made up of around 42 with Graves' ophthalmopathy and some 58 with stable Graves' hyperthyroidism. The 100 discovery patients were randomly split 7:3 into training and test sets. TCR Vbeta CDR3 sequencing of 135 peripheral blood samples (under 45 ophthalmopathy, roughly 74 hyperthyroidism and some 17 progressor patients) is reported in the paper. Prospective prediction of ophthalmopathy was tested in an independent validation cohort consisting of roughly 19 hyperthyroidism patients and some 16 patients who later progressed to ophthalmopathy. Thyroid tissue and blood T-cell repertoires from about 6 Graves' hyperthyroidism patients were also compared in the study. After blood sampling, hyperthyroidism patients were treated with methimazole at a starting dose of 30 mg daily, and ophthalmopathy patients were treated with high-dose intravenous methylprednisolone.

The TCR beta CDR3 regions were amplified from RNA transcripts. For the first round of RT-PCR on the TCR CDR3, the HTBI primer set was used together with the Qiagen OneStep RT-PCR kit. Libraries were constructed in a second round of multiplex PCR, after which size selection and purification were performed. Libraries were sequenced paired-end with 100 bp reads on an Illumina HiSeq2000. The authors' pipeline ran thus. SOAPnuke was used to process the raw data, throwing out any read that contained adapters or uncalled bases, had a mean Phred below 15, or lacked an exact constant-primer or identifier match. COPE v1.2.5 was used to merge the high-quality paired reads, and each unique nucleotide sequence was defined as a clonotype. MiTCR v1.1 was used to align the clonotypes against IMGT TRBV, TRBD and TRBJ reference segments. The analysis was restricted to V-J combinations with a frequency above 0.0001, which together covered 99% to 99.2% of the repertoires. A TCS score was defined as the ratio between F50 (clonal expansion) and ExV (chaos), using BLOSUM62-based TCRdist between CDR3 peptides within each V-J. Welch's t-statistics and random forest reduced around 510 V-J features to 10 to 15, which were used in a naive Bayes classifier (R e1071). The similarity between thyroid and blood repertoires was quantified using the Morisita-Horn index. The public reads were run again by TCRdb, first through fastp at Q25 and then through MiXCR, and only productive beta chains were kept. For every CDR3 protein sequence, its rows merge into one entry that carries the most common genes and DNA. For this entry, the V and J calls and clone size follow TCRdb and not the study's own pipeline. In this sample the table shows 550,000 to 600,000 distinct CDR3 sequences, around 42% of which occur a single time. The ten largest clones add up to 15% to 20% of the sample.

This clonotype was seen at least ten times. Its specific antigen is unknown. Base-call qualities are not available, and no considerably larger clone is one nucleotide away. Exclusion was applied to patients with uncontrolled infections, other autoimmune diseases, pregnancy or lactation. Diagnoses were established on the basis of clinical symptoms, serum thyroxine and TRAb, thyroid ultrasound, and orbital computed tomography. Total RNA was extracted using Trizol reagent, and RNA quality was assessed on an Agilent 2100 Bioanalyzer. Broad study findings and their caveats: Most expanded thyroid clonotypes (frequency above 0.001) were also detected in blood, a finding suggesting that blood repertoires may reflect thyroid immune responses. In validation, progression to ophthalmopathy was predicted by the model with roughly 69% sensitivity and roughly 76% specificity, a median of around 5.9 months before onset. No statistical method was used to set the sample size in advance, and investigators knew the group allocation. Ophthalmopathy was separated from stable hyperthyroidism by a 13 V-J signature model, with around 88% sensitivity and about 81% specificity obtained in cross-validation and 80%/75% obtained in testing.

The CDR3 covers 14 residues, taking in both the cysteine and the phenylalanine. Only CDR3 DNA is held: 42 bases, read in frame from base 1. CDR1 and CDR2, looked up from the germline V gene, are SGHVS and FQNEAQ. Trimming costs V 3 bases and J 4 bases, and their ends lie 10 bases apart. The sequence joins TRBV7-8 to TRBJ1-5, with no confident D gene call. Sequencing was done on a sample of peripheral blood or thyroid tissue (not recorded which). The receptor's source is an adult woman with Graves' disease, either hyperthyroidism or ophthalmopathy (not recorded which). CDR3 reads: CASSFLGNNQPQHF. The DNA sequence is as follows: TGTGCCAGCAGCTTTTTGGGGAATAATCAGCCCCAGCATTTT.